These 21 T cell receptor beta chains came from one sample sequenced in a study of blood T cell repertoires in COVID-19. Using immunoSEQ multiplex PCR, the repertoire was profiled, and TCRdb retains in-frame clones only, with some absent. Among nearly 110,000 clones listed, about 80% were seen once. The sequencing sample was made of peripheral blood. The origin of the receptors is a man between 70 and 80 years old with acute or convalescent COVID-19.

The chain links TRBV19 to TRBJ2-1; 9 nucleotides line up with TRBD2. The CDR3 spans 15 residues. Germline CDR1 reads LNHDA; CDR2 reads SQIVND (reference sequence). V lost 2 bases to trimming and J lost 8 bases; unmatched junction nucleotides: 7. The CDR3 nucleotides read TGTGCCAGTAGTATAATGCGGGGGGGCCGCGATGAGCAGTTCTTC. It yields the protein CASSIMRGGRDEQFF.

The chain is built from TRBV2 and TRBJ2-3; 13 bases are shared with TRBD2. Germline values: CDR1 SNHLY, CDR2 FYNNEI. The CDR3 has 16 amino acids. Germline trimming cut 6 bases from V and 2 bases from J; bases unmatched to any gene: 5. The CDR3 sequence: CASSGLAGAPTDTQYF. DNA for the CDR3: TGTGCCAGCAGCGGACTAGCGGGGGCCCCCACAGATACGCAGTATTTT.

This clone was found once. This chain links TRBV19 with TRBJ1-2; no firm D call. Germline-derived CDR1 and CDR2 are LNHDA and SQIVND (reference sequence). V was shortened by 0 bases and J by 4 bases, with 6 bases between the two germline ends. The length of the CDR3 is 13 residues. CDR3 nucleotide sequence: TGTGCCAGTAGTATAGAGGAGGGCTATGGCTACACCTTC. It yields the protein CASSIEEGYGYTF.

This chain links TRBV2 with TRBJ1-1; maybe TRBD1 (6 bases). The CDR3 totals 12 residues. Germline CDR1 reads SNHLY; CDR2 reads FYNNEI. V lost 5 bases and J 5 bases, leaving 9 bases between the germline ends. CDR3 coding DNA: TGTGCCAGCAGTAAGGGGGGGACTGAAGCTTTCTTT. This encodes CASSKGGTEAFF.

CDR3 sequence: CASSSPPGQGGSTDTQYF. The DNA of the CDR3 is TGTGCCAGCAGCTCCCCCCCGGGACAGGGTGGAAGCACAGATACGCAGTATTTT. This rearrangement joins TRBV7-3 to TRBJ2-3; 9 bases are shared with TRBD1. After removal of 4 bases from V and 0 bases from J, the junction contained 11 bases not matched to a gene. The CDR3 is 18 amino acids. Germline V gene sequence: CDR1 SGHTA, CDR2 FQGTGA.

V gene TRBV5-1 combines with J gene TRBJ2-7; D might be TRBD2 (5 bases). The V and J ends lost 1 base and 7 bases respectively, with 15 bases between them. Germline V gene sequence: CDR1 SGHRS, CDR2 YFSETQ. CDR3 length equals 14 residues. This CDR3 reads CASSLIGDAGEQYF. The CDR3 bases are TGCGCCAGCAGCTTGATAGGCGACGCGGGTGAGCAGTACTTC.

J is TRBJ2-3 and V is TRBV9, with 14 positions matching TRBD2. The J segment lost 0 bases and the V segment lost 2 bases, leaving 8 bases of the junction unmatched. Per the germline V gene, CDR1 is SGDLS and CDR2 is YYNGEE. CDR3 length: 19 amino acids. CDR3: CASSVAGTSGGISTDTQYF. CDR3 in DNA: TGTGCCAGCAGCGTGGCCGGGACTAGCGGGGGTATCAGCACAGATACGCAGTATTTT.

The rearrangement joins TRBV18 to TRBJ1-2; 9 nucleotides match TRBD1. Germline values: CDR1 KGHSH, CDR2 LQKENI. CDR3 length equals 15 residues. The V gene end was trimmed by 4 bases and the J gene end by 2 bases; junction bases not matched to a gene: 5. The CDR3: CASSRDRDANYGYTF. The CDR3 nucleotides read TGTGCCAGCTCACGGGACAGGGACGCCAACTATGGCTACACCTTC.

V and J are TRBV2 and TRBJ1-2; 8 bases match TRBD1. Losses at the gene ends were 3 bases for V and 5 bases for J; bases not matched to a gene: 5. The CDR3 spans 14 residues. The V gene's germline CDR1 is SNHLY and CDR2 FYNNEI. Here the CDR3 DNA reads TGTGCCAGCAGTGAGGACAGGGTGAAGTATGGCTACACCTTC. Translation: CASSEDRVKYGYTF.

The J gene is TRBJ1-4, the V gene TRBV5-1; perhaps TRBD1 as D (6 bases). Trimming removed 3 bases from V and 7 bases from J, with 13 bases in between. CDR3 length: 14 amino acids. Germline V lookup: CDR1 SGHRS, CDR2 YFSETQ. CDR3 residues: CASSSFSRGEKLFF. The CDR3 nucleotides read TGCGCCAGCAGCTCATTTTCCAGGGGTGAAAAACTGTTTTTT.

The chain recombines TRBV2 with TRBJ1-1; TRBD1 might be the D (5 bases). V dropped 7 bases and J dropped 5 bases, with 17 bases sitting between them. CDR3 length: 14 residues. Germline V gene data show CDR1 as SNHLY and CDR2 as FYNNEI. In DNA form, the CDR3 reads TGTGCCAGCACCCTAGACAGCGGAGGGACTGAAGCTTTCTTT. The encoded protein is CASTLDSGGTEAFF.

This clone showed up just a few times. The chain couples TRBV15 to TRBJ1-1; D remains ambiguous. Germline V gene lookup returns CDR1 LNHNV and CDR2 YYDKDF (reference sequence). Trimming removed 4 bases from V and 1 base from J, with 10 bases in between. The CDR3 has 14 amino acids. The CDR3 coding sequence is TGTGCCACCAGCAAGGAGGGTCAGAACACTGAAGCTTTCTTT. The encoded protein is CATSKEGQNTEAFF.

The V and J genes are TRBV18 and TRBJ1-1; TRBD1 aligns across 8 bases. Germline-derived CDR1 and CDR2 are KGHSH and LQKENI. The CDR3 has 15 residues. The V and J ends lost 4 bases and 3 bases, in that order; junction bases with no gene match: 7. The CDR3 DNA reads as TGTGCCAGCTCACACGGACAGGGTACGGACACTGAAGCTTTCTTT. As protein: CASSHGQGTDTEAFF.

This clone was seen once. The J gene is TRBJ2-1, the V gene TRBV6-5; 11 nucleotides line up with TRBD1. The CDR3 has 16 residues. The germline CDR1 and CDR2 sequences are MNHEY and SVGAGI. After removal of 1 base from V and 5 bases from J, the junction contained 4 bases not matched to a gene. The CDR3 here is CASSYFGQGAHNEQFF. CDR3 DNA: TGTGCCAGCAGTTACTTCGGACAGGGGGCCCACAATGAGCAGTTCTTC.

This chain connects TRBV18 to TRBJ1-2, with 8 bases that match TRBD1. In germline, CDR1 is KGHSH, CDR2 LQKENI. V shed 4 bases, J shed 8 bases, and the junction held 9 bases outside the gene matches. This CDR3 comprises 14 residues. The CDR3 DNA is TGTGCCAGCTCACGCGACAGGGGTGAAGGGGGCTACACCTTC. It translates to CASSRDRGEGGYTF.

In DNA form, the CDR3 reads TGTGCCAGCAGTGATGAACCCGGGACAGGGTGTCTTGTC. It yields the protein CASSDEPGTGCLV. The chain carries TRBV6-1 and TRBJ2-7; the match to TRBD1 covers 9 bases. The CDR3 totals 13 residues. CDR1 and CDR2 from the germline V gene are MNHNS and SASEGT.

The chain combines TRBV5-8 with TRBJ2-3, with D possibly TRBD2 on 6 matching bases. The CDR3 covers 15 residues. Trimming shortened V by 0 bases and J by 2 bases, and 10 bases separated the two germline ends. From germline, CDR1 is SGHTS and CDR2 YDEGEE. Here the CDR3 DNA reads TGTGCCAGCAGCTTGGGGCAGGGACTCACAGATACGCAGTATTTT. This encodes CASSLGQGLTDTQYF. Supplemented by reference TRBV5-8 and TRBJ2-3, the full variable domain reads EAGVTQSPTHLIKTRGQQATLRCSPISGHTSVYWYQQALGLGLQFLLWYDEGEERNRGNFPPRFSGRQFPNYSSELNVNALELEDSALYLCASSLGQGLTDTQYFGPGTRLTVL.

This clone was counted between two and nine times. The genes are TRBV11-2 and TRBJ2-7; D is possibly TRBD1 (5 bases). The germline CDR1 and CDR2 sequences are SGHAT and FQNNGV. The CDR3 is 13 residues long. V lost 5 bases and J 7 bases, leaving 15 bases between the germline ends. The CDR3 loop is CASSPTAAGEQYF. The CDR3 DNA follows: TGTGCCAGCAGCCCGACGGCTGCAGGGGAGCAGTACTTC.

The chain uses TRBV15 and TRBJ2-7; a possible D gene is TRBD2 (5 bases). V was cut by 1 base and J by 2 bases, with 12 bases left in between. Germline CDR1 reads LNHNV; CDR2 reads YYDKDF (reference sequence). CDR3 length equals 15 residues. CDR3 in amino acids: CATSRGNSGTYEQYF. The CDR3 DNA reads TGTGCCACCAGCAGAGGGAACTCCGGGACCTACGAGCAGTACTTC.

The chain carries TRBV6-5 and TRBJ2-7; D possibly corresponds to TRBD1 (5 bases). The V gene lost 6 bases and the J gene lost 5 bases, with 11 bases spanning the gap. This CDR3 contains 12 residues. Germline V lookup: CDR1 MNHEY, CDR2 SVGAGI. CDR3 protein: CASRKRGNEQYF. As DNA, the CDR3 is TGTGCCAGCAGGAAAAGGGGAAACGAGCAGTACTTC.

The rearrangement joins TRBV2 to TRBJ2-1, with D maybe TRBD2 (5 bases). The CDR3 is 15 residues long. V lost 3 bases and J 3 bases, leaving 12 bases between the germline ends. Germline CDR1 and CDR2: SNHLY and FYNNEI. For the CDR3, the DNA is TGTGCCAGCAGTGACCCCGGACTCAGCTACAATGAGCAGTTCTTC. It translates to CASSDPGLSYNEQFF.